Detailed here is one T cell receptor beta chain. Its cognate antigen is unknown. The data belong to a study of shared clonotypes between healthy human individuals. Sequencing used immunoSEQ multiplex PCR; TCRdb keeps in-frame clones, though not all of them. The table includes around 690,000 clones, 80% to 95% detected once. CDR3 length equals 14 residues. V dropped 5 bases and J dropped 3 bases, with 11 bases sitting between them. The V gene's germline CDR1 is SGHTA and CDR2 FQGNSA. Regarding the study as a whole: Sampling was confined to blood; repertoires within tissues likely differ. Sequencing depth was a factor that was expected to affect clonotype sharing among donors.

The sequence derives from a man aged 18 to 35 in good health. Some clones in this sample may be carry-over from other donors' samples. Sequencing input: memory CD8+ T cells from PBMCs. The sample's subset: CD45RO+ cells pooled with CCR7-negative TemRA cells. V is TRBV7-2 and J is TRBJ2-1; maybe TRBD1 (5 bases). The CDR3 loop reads CASSPDRYYNEQFF. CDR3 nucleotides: TGTGCCAGCAGCCCAGACAGATACTACAATGAGCAGTTCTTC.